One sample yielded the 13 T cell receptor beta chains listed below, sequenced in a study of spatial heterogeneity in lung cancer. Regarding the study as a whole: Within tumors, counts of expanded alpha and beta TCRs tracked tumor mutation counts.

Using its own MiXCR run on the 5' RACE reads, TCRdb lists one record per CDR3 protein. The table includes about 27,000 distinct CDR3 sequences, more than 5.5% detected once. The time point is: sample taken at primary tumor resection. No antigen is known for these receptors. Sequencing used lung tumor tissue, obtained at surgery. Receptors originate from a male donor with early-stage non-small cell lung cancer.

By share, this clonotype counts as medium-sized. In DNA, the CDR3 is TGTGCCAGCAGCTTGGCTGCGGGGGGGGCGAACACCGGGGAGCTGTTTTTT. Residues: CASSLAAGGANTGELFF. The chain has TRBV7-8 and TRBJ2-2, with 9 nucleotides matching TRBD2. After removal of 3 bases from V and 0 bases from J, the junction contained 5 bases not matched to a gene. Looked up from germline, CDR1 is SGHVS and CDR2 is FQNEAQ. This CDR3 is built from 17 residues.

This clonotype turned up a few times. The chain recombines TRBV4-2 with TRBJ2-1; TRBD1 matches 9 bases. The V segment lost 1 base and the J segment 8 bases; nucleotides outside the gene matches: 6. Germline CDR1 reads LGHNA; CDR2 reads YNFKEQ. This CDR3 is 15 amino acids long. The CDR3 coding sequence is TGTGCCAGCAGCCAAGGACCGGGACAGGGACATGAGCAGTTCTTC. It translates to CASSQGPGQGHEQFF.

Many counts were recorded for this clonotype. This CDR3 is CASSYGSGNTEAFF. The CDR3 DNA is TGTGCCAGCAGTTACGGCAGCGGTAACACTGAAGCTTTCTTT. This sequence joins TRBV6-2 or TRBV6-3 and TRBJ1-1; D gene uncertain. The CDR3 is made up of 14 amino acids. Germline lookup yields CDR1 MNHEY and CDR2 SVGEGT. The ends were cut back, 2 bases at V and 2 bases at J, with 9 bases in the middle.

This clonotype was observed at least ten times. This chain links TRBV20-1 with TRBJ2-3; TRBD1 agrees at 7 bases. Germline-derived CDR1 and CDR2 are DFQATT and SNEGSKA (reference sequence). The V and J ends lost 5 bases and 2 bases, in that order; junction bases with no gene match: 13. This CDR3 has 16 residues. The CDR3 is CSAGTGAITSTDTQYF. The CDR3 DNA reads TGCAGTGCTGGTACAGGGGCCATCACCTCCACAGATACGCAGTATTTT.

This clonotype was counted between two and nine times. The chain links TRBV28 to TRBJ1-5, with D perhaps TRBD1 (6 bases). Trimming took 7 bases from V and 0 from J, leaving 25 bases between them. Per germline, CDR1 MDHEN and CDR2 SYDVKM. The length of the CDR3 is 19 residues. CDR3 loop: CASNPVGARGYSSNQPQHF. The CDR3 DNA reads TGTGCCAGCAATCCCGTGGGGGCGCGGGGATATTCTAGCAATCAGCCCCAGCATTTT.

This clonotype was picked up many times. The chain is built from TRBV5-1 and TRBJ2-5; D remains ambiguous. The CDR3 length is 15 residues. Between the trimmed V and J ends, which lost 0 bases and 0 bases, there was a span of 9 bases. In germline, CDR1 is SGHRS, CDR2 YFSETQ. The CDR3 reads CASSLGSGYQETQYF. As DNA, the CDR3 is TGCGCCAGCAGCTTGGGGTCAGGATACCAAGAGACCCAGTACTTC.

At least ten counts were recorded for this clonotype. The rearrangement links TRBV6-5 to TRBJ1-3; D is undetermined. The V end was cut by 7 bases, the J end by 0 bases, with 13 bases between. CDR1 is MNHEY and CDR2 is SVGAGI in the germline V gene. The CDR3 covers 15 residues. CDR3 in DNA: TGTGCCAGCACCCAAACTCCGAGCTCTGGAAACACCATATATTTT. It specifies CASTQTPSSGNTIYF.

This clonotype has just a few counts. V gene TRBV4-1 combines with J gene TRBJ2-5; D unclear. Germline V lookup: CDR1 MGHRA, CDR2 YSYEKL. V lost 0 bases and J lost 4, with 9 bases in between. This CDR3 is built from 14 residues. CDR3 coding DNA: TGCGCCAGCAGCCAAGAAATCCGCGTAGAGACCCAGTACTTC. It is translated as CASSQEIRVETQYF.

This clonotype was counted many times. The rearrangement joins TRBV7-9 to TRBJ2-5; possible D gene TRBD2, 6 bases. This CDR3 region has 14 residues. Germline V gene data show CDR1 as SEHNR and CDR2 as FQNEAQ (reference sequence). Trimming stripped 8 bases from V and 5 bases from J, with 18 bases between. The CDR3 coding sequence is TGTGCCAGCCGTCCGGGGGAACTTGGGGAGACCCAGTACTTC. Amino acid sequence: CASRPGELGETQYF. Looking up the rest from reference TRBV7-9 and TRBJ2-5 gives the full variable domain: DTGVSQNPRHKITKRGQNVTFRCDPISEHNRLYWYRQTLGQGPEFLTYFQNEAQLEKSRLLSDRFSAERPKGSFSTLEIQRTEQGDSAMYLCASRPGELGETQYFGPGTRLLVL.

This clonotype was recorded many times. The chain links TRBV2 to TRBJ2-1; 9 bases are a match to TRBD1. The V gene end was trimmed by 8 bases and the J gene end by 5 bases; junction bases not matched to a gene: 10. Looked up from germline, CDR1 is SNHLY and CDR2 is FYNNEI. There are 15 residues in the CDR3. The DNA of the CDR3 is TGTGCCAGCTTCGCTCCGGGACAGGGCCACAATGAGCAGTTCTTC. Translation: CASFAPGQGHNEQFF.

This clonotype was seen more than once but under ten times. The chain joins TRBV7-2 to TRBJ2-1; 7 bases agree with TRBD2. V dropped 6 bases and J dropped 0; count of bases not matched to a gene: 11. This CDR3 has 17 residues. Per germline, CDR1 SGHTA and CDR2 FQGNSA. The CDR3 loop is CASRPTGLSNSYNEQFF. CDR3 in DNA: TGTGCCAGCAGGCCCACGGGACTATCAAACTCCTACAATGAGCAGTTCTTC.

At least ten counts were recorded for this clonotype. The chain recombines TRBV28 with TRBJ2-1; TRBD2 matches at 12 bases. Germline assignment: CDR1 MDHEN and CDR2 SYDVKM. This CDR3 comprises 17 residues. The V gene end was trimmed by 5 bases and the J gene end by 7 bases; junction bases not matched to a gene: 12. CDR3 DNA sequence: TGTGCCAGCAGTACCTCTAGCGGGGGGGCCGGGTTAAATGAGCAGTTCTTC. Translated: CASSTSSGGAGLNEQFF.

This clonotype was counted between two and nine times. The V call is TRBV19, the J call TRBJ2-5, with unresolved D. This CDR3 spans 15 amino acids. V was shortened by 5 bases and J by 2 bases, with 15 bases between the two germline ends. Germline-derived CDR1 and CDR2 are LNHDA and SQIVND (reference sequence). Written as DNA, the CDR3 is TGTGCCAGTAGTTCCCCAAGAGGTCTACAAGAGACCCAGTACTTC. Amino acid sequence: CASSSPRGLQETQYF.